This entry lists 10 T cell receptor beta chains sequenced from one sample in a study of PD-1 blockade in classical Hodgkin lymphoma. Method: immunoSEQ multiplex PCR; TCRdb's copy keeps in-frame clones and lacks some. The repertoire has some 10,000 clones, around four fifths of them found once; the top ten carry approximately 47%. Time point: cycle 4 day 1 (C4D1), after more than 5 weeks of nivolumab. Brentuximab vedotin exposure varied among the patients, all of whom had relapsed after autologous stem cell transplantation. The specimen was peripheral blood mononuclear cells (PBMCs), collected before the fourth cycle of nivolumab. The receptors here all came from a human donor with classical Hodgkin lymphoma.

Concerning this clone: The sample has other DNA sequences that encode this CDR3 too. The V gene is TRBV11-2, the J gene TRBJ2-7; D gene ambiguous. Germline lookup yields CDR1 SGHAT and CDR2 FQNNGV. This CDR3 spans 13 amino acids. The V and J ends lost 1 base and 4 bases respectively, with 8 bases between them. This chain's CDR3 is CASSLARDYEQYF. CDR3 in DNA: TGTGCCAGCAGCTTAGCTAGGGATTACGAGCAGTACTTC.

The chain carries TRBV11-2 and TRBJ2-7, with 8 bases identical to TRBD1. CDR1 is SGHAT and CDR2 is FQNNGV in the germline V gene. The CDR3 totals 13 residues. Germline trimming cut 3 bases from V and 3 bases from J; bases unmatched to any gene: 1. Here the CDR3 DNA reads TGTGCCAGCAGCTTCGACAGGGGCTACGAGCAGTACTTC. Residues: CASSFDRGYEQYF.

V is TRBV10-3 and J is TRBJ1-1; tentative D call: TRBD1 (6 bases). Germline CDR1 ENHRY, CDR2 SYGVKD. The CDR3 has 16 residues. The germline V and J ends were trimmed by 3 bases and 0 bases, with 14 bases remaining between them. Here the CDR3 DNA reads TGTGCCATCAGTGAAAGATGGGGGGCTATGAACACTGAAGCTTTCTTT. This sequence encodes CAISERWGAMNTEAFF.

The V call is TRBV7-6, the J call TRBJ2-5; 10 nucleotides align to TRBD2. CDR1 SGHVS and CDR2 FNYEAQ come from the germline V gene. The junction had 7 bases not matched to a gene; V was cut back by 2 bases and J by 4 bases. The CDR3 spans 16 residues. The CDR3 reads CASSLSSSGSAETQYF. The CDR3 DNA reads as TGTGCCAGCAGCTTATCGTCTAGCGGGAGTGCAGAGACCCAGTACTTC.

This chain joins TRBV18 and TRBJ1-2; D uncertain. V gave up 3 bases and J gave up 2 bases, with 13 bases separating them. Germline V lookup: CDR1 KGHSH, CDR2 LQKENI. The CDR3 spans 15 residues. In DNA form, the CDR3 reads TGTGCCAGCTCACCTCCGACAACAAGGAACTATGGCTACACCTTC. Its translation: CASSPPTTRNYGYTF.

The chain joins TRBV2 to TRBJ1-4, with a possible D match to TRBD1 (6 bases). CDR3 length equals 18 residues. Trimming pared 1 base from V and 0 bases from J, leaving 15 bases between. The germline CDR1 and CDR2 sequences are SNHLY and FYNNEI. CDR3 bases: TGTGCCAGCAGTGAAGACCCGGGACACCTTCCAACTAATGAAAAACTGTTTTTT. This encodes CASSEDPGHLPTNEKLFF.

This sequence joins TRBV21-1 and TRBJ2-7; the table's D call of TRBD1 was not tested on the DNA. TRBV21-1 is a pseudogene segment. This CDR3 spans 17 amino acids. The CDR3 DNA reads TGTGCCAGCAGCAAAGTGGGCAGGGGGAAGTTATCCTACGAGCAGTACTTC. It encodes CASSKVGRGKLSYEQYF.

The V gene is TRBV7-9, the J gene TRBJ2-1; D may be TRBD1 (5 bases). Trimming took off 7 bases at V and 6 bases at J, with 19 bases between the two ends. The CDR3 sequence is 15 residues long. Germline values: CDR1 SEHNR, CDR2 FQNEAQ (reference sequence). This CDR3 is CASTFSGGRGNEQFF. CDR3 bases: TGTGCCAGCACGTTTTCAGGCGGTAGGGGCAATGAGCAGTTCTTC.

CDR3 in amino acids: CASSLRSGGAKDTQYF. The CDR3 DNA reads as TGTGCCAGCAGCTTAAGGAGCGGGGGGGCAAAAGATACGCAGTATTTT. The rearrangement links TRBV7-6 to TRBJ2-3; 10 bases are a match to TRBD2. The ends lost 2 bases at V and 5 bases at J; junction bases unmatched: 7. Germline CDR1 reads SGHVS; CDR2 reads FNYEAQ. The CDR3 runs to 16 residues.

V and J are TRBV5-4 and TRBJ2-1, with 13 bases identical to TRBD2. Unmatched junction bases numbered 3, after V lost 4 bases and J lost 5 bases. Germline values: CDR1 SGHNT, CDR2 YYREEE (reference sequence). CDR3 length equals 15 residues. The CDR3 nucleotides read TGTGCCAGCAGCCTGGGACTAGCGGGGAACAATGAGCAGTTCTTC. Its translation is CASSLGLAGNNEQFF.